Shown below are 25 T cell receptor beta chains from a single sample sequenced in a study of T cells in Graves' hyperthyroidism and ophthalmopathy. RNA transcripts provided the source from which TCR beta CDR3 regions were amplified. TCR CDR3 underwent first-round RT-PCR with the HTBI primer set. One entry per CDR3 protein, called by TCRdb with MiXCR from the multiplex PCR reads. This table holds 280,000 or so distinct CDR3 sequences, 25% to 30% found once. The sequencing sample was made of blood. The source is a middle-aged man with Graves' hyperthyroidism that later progressed to Graves' ophthalmopathy.

This clonotype was counted at least ten times. This chain uses TRBV14 with TRBJ1-1; possible D gene TRBD1, 6 bases. Trimming removed 0 bases at V and 10 bases at J, with 15 bases between. This CDR3 is 14 amino acids long. CDR1 and CDR2 (germline): SGHDN, FVKESK. For the CDR3, the DNA is TGTGCCAGCAGCCAAGAAGGGACATGGTTCGGAGCTTTCTTT. This codes for CASSQEGTWFGAFF. Using reference TRBV14 and TRBJ1-1 for the parts outside the CDR3, the full variable domain is EAGVTQFPSHSVIEKGQTVTLRCDPISGHDNLYWYRRVMGKEIKFLLHFVKESKQDESGMPNNRFLAERTGGTYSTLKVQPAELEDSGVYFCASSQEGTWFGAFFGQGTRLTVV.

This clonotype has only a few counts. The genes are TRBV7-8 and TRBJ2-5; D gene uncertain. The V end lost 0 bases, the J end lost 5 bases, and 10 bases lay between the germline ends. This CDR3 has 14 amino acids. Germline CDR1 reads SGHVS; CDR2 reads FQNEAQ. The CDR3 reads CASSLAVSDETQYF. CDR3 bases: TGTGCCAGCAGCTTAGCAGTTTCGGACGAGACCCAGTACTTC.

The table lists this clonotype with many counts. The chain links TRBV5-1 to TRBJ2-7, with D unclear. V was cut by 0 bases and J by 0 bases, with 4 bases left in between. CDR1 and CDR2 from the germline V gene are SGHRS and YFSETQ. CDR3 length: 13 amino acids. CDR3 sequence: CASSLESSYEQYF. The CDR3 DNA reads as TGCGCCAGCAGCTTGGAAAGCTCCTACGAGCAGTACTTC.

This chain connects TRBV18 to TRBJ2-2, with TRBD2 matching over 9 bases. This CDR3 has 16 residues. After removal of 3 bases from V and 4 bases from J, the junction contained 6 bases not matched to a gene. The germline CDR1 and CDR2 sequences are KGHSH and LQKENI. In nucleotides, the CDR3 is TGTGCCAGCTCACCGCGCTCTAGCGGGGTCACCGGGGAGCTGTTTTTT. This sequence encodes CASSPRSSGVTGELFF.

The rearrangement uses TRBV3-1 and TRBJ2-5; 8 bases are a match to TRBD1. Germline loops: CDR1 LGHDT, CDR2 YNNKEL (reference sequence). This CDR3 spans 18 amino acids. The junction had 13 bases not matched to a gene; V was cut back by 0 bases and J by 4 bases. This CDR3 is CASSQDISGGARRETQYF. CDR3 DNA: TGTGCCAGCAGCCAAGACATTTCAGGGGGCGCGAGAAGAGAGACCCAGTACTTC.

This clonotype has more than one count but fewer than ten. The chain is built from TRBV9 and TRBJ2-2; D possibly corresponds to TRBD1 (6 bases). The CDR3 length is 15 residues. Deletions cut 0 bases from V and 5 bases from J, with 11 bases between. CDR1 is SGDLS and CDR2 is YYNGEE in the germline V gene. This chain's CDR3 is CASSVEGVRTGELFF. The CDR3 nucleotides are TGTGCCAGCAGCGTAGAGGGGGTTAGGACCGGGGAGCTGTTTTTT.

The rearrangement uses TRBV6-5 and TRBJ2-5; 12 nucleotides line up with TRBD2. The junction had 11 bases not matched to a gene; V was cut back by 4 bases and J by 5 bases. Germline V gives CDR1 MNHEY, CDR2 SVGAGI. This CDR3 contains 17 residues. The CDR3 loop is CASSLGETSGRWETQYF. The CDR3 region has the DNA TGTGCCAGCAGTTTGGGGGAGACTAGCGGGAGATGGGAGACCCAGTACTTC.

This clonotype was found many times. The junction departs from the called germline gene at one end, perhaps through a read error. V gene TRBV12-3 or TRBV12-4 combines with J gene TRBJ2-2; 8 bases are a match to TRBD2. The CDR3 loop spans 14 amino acids. CDR3: CASSLAGLTGELFF. The DNA of the CDR3 is TGTGCCAGCAGTCTAGCGGGCCTCACCGGGGAGCTGTTTTTT.

Ten or more counts support this clonotype. This chain connects TRBV20-1 to TRBJ2-7; the D gene is possibly TRBD2 (6 bases). Germline V gives CDR1 DFQATT, CDR2 SNEGSKA (reference sequence). CDR3 length equals 13 residues. V was trimmed by 2 bases and J by 4 bases, leaving 12 bases between them. DNA of the CDR3: TGCAGTGCTAGAACCGGGAGTCGGTACGAGCAGTACTTC. This gives the protein CSARTGSRYEQYF.

The chain carries TRBV18 and TRBJ1-1, with D perhaps matching TRBD1 (5 bases). Germline CDR1 KGHSH, CDR2 LQKENI. The CDR3 totals 13 residues. The ends were cut back, 2 bases at V and 4 bases at J, with 8 bases in the middle. The CDR3 loop reads CASSPEGLTEAFF. CDR3 coding DNA: TGTGCCAGCTCACCAGAGGGGCTCACTGAAGCTTTCTTT.

The V call is TRBV6-2 or TRBV6-3, the J call TRBJ2-7; D may be TRBD1 (6 bases). From germline, CDR1 is MNHEY and CDR2 SVGEGT. This CDR3 has 17 residues. V was pared by 6 bases and J by 0 bases, with 21 bases between. The CDR3 protein is CASRRPVGKGDSYEQYF. For the CDR3, the DNA is TGTGCCAGCAGGCGCCCCGTTGGAAAGGGGGACTCCTACGAGCAGTACTTC.

This clonotype has at least ten counts. This chain joins TRBV5-1 and TRBJ2-5; 7 bases align to TRBD2. Germline CDR1 is SGHRS and CDR2 is YFSETQ. J gave up 5 bases and V 4 bases, and 14 bases lay outside the gene matches. The CDR3 totals 16 residues. CDR3 amino acids: CASSLTVAGEFETQYF. Here the CDR3 DNA reads TGCGCCAGCAGCCTCACGGTGGCGGGAGAGTTTGAGACCCAGTACTTC. Based on the CDR3 plus reference TRBV5-1 and TRBJ2-5, the full variable domain is KAGVTQTPRYLIKTRGQQVTLSCSPISGHRSVSWYQQTPGQGLQFLFEYFSETQRNKGNFPGRFSGRQFSNSRSEMNVSTLELGDSALYLCASSLTVAGEFETQYFGPGTRLLVL.

The genes are TRBV6-1 and TRBJ1-2; maybe TRBD1 (6 bases). From germline, CDR1 is MNHNS and CDR2 SASEGT. This CDR3 contains 13 residues. The V end lost 5 bases, the J end lost 3 bases, and 10 bases lay between the germline ends. CDR3 protein: CASSRGGHYGYTF. The CDR3 nucleotides are TGTGCCAGCAGTCGCGGGGGGCACTATGGCTACACCTTC.

The rearrangement links TRBV5-1 to TRBJ2-2; tentative D call: TRBD2 (6 bases). From germline, CDR1 is SGHRS and CDR2 YFSETQ. This CDR3 spans 15 amino acids. The V gene lost 4 bases and the J gene lost 5 bases, with 15 bases spanning the gap. CDR3 sequence: CASSTAGTQTGELFF. DNA for the CDR3: TGCGCCAGCAGCACCGCCGGGACTCAGACCGGGGAGCTGTTTTTT.

In its sample, this clonotype was seen many times. The chain joins TRBV6-1 to TRBJ1-5, with TRBD1 matching 9 bases. V lost 3 bases, J lost 6 bases, and 0 bases stayed unmatched. Germline V gene data show CDR1 as MNHNS and CDR2 as SASEGT. The CDR3 is 13 residues long. The CDR3 here is CASSEDRGQPQHF. The CDR3 DNA is TGTGCCAGCAGTGAGGACAGGGGTCAGCCCCAGCATTTT.

This clonotype was seen at least ten times. The chain couples TRBV6-5 to TRBJ1-5; D not resolved. This CDR3 is 13 amino acids long. Germline assignment: CDR1 MNHEY and CDR2 SVGAGI. Trimming removed 0 bases from V and 2 bases from J, with 2 bases in between. CDR3 DNA sequence: TGTGCCAGCAGTTACTCCCGCAATCAGCCCCAGCATTTT. Amino acids: CASSYSRNQPQHF.

Many counts were recorded for this clonotype. V is TRBV12-3 or TRBV12-4 and J is TRBJ2-7; the D gene is possibly TRBD1 (6 bases). V lost 3 bases and J lost 2, with 11 bases in between. CDR3 length: 14 residues. CDR3 protein: CASSLQQGPYEQYF. The CDR3 nucleotides are TGTGCCAGCAGTTTGCAACAGGGCCCCTACGAGCAGTACTTC.

Many counts were recorded for this clonotype. The CDR3 nucleotides read TGCGCCAGCAGCTCCGACAGGGTGGTGAACACTGAAGCTTTCTTT. Protein sequence: CASSSDRVVNTEAFF. V usage is TRBV5-1 and J usage is TRBJ1-1; 7 nucleotides align to TRBD1. V was pared by 3 bases and J by 0 bases, with 5 bases of the junction left unmatched. This CDR3 is built from 15 residues. Germline V gene lookup returns CDR1 SGHRS and CDR2 YFSETQ.

This chain uses TRBV20-1 with TRBJ1-4; D uncertain. Germline CDR1 and CDR2: DFQATT and SNEGSKA (reference sequence). The ends were cut back, 1 base at V and 8 bases at J, with 14 bases in the middle. CDR3 length: 14 residues. This CDR3 is CSARGQEVTEKLFF. CDR3 nucleotides: TGCAGTGCTAGAGGTCAAGAGGTAACGGAAAAACTGTTTTTT.

V usage is TRBV30 and J usage is TRBJ2-7, with 11 bases identical to TRBD2. The CDR3 covers 15 residues. Trimming cost V 5 bases and J 3 bases; bases outside gene matches: 9. Germline V gives CDR1 GTSNPN, CDR2 SVGIG (reference sequence). The CDR3 is CAWETSGMNDYEQYF. CDR3 sequence (DNA): TGTGCCTGGGAGACTAGCGGGATGAACGACTACGAGCAGTACTTC.

This clonotype was recorded at least ten times. V is TRBV12-3 or TRBV12-4 and J is TRBJ2-2; no reliable D call. The CDR3 spans 13 residues. V was cut by 4 bases and J by 3 bases, with 6 bases left in between. CDR3 loop: CASSWWDTGELFF. For the CDR3, the DNA is TGTGCCAGCAGTTGGTGGGACACCGGGGAGCTGTTTTTT.

The chain couples TRBV11-2 to TRBJ2-2; D is unresolved. The CDR3 is 17 residues long. Germline assignment: CDR1 SGHAT and CDR2 FQNNGV. V lost 2 bases, J lost 5 bases, and 18 bases lay in between. The CDR3 loop is CASSLYPDGRGTGELFF. CDR3 DNA sequence: TGTGCCAGCAGCTTATATCCCGACGGGCGTGGGACCGGGGAGCTGTTTTTT.

This clonotype was picked up many times. This chain joins TRBV7-6 and TRBJ2-7; no definite D call. The CDR3 extends over 12 amino acids. V was pared by 2 bases and J by 5 bases, with 7 bases between. The germline V gene encodes CDR1 SGHVS and CDR2 FNYEAQ. The DNA for the CDR3 is TGTGCCAGCAGCTTATATTCAGACGAGCAGTACTTC. Residues: CASSLYSDEQYF.

For this clonotype: The germline gene is not matched at one end of the junction; a read error may be the cause. This sequence joins TRBV30 and TRBJ1-1; 7 bases match TRBD1. This CDR3 has 13 residues. Germline V gene lookup returns CDR1 GTSNPN and CDR2 SVGIG (reference sequence). CDR3 region: CAWRSQGNAEAFF. The CDR3 DNA reads TGTGCCTGGAGGTCACAGGGGAACGCTGAAGCTTTCTTT.

Ten or more counts support this clonotype. This chain connects TRBV24-1 to TRBJ2-7, with D possibly matching TRBD2 (6 bases). The CDR3 runs 12 residues. CDR1 is KGHDR and CDR2 is SFDVKD in the germline V gene. V lost 4 bases to trimming and J lost 5 bases, with 8 bases between them. The CDR3 is CATSEGGNEQYF. CDR3 in DNA: TGTGCCACCAGTGAGGGGGGAAACGAGCAGTACTTC.